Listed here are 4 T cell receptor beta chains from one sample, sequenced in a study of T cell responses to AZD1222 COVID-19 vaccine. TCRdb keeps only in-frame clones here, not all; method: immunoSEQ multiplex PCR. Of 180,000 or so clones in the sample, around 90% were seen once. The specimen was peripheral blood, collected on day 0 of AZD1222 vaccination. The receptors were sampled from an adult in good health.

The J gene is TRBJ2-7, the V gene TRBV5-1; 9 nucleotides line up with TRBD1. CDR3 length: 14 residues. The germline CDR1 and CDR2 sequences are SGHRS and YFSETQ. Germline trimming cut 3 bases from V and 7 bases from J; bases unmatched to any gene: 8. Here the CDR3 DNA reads TGCGCCAGCAGCTCTTCCGGGACAGGGATAGAGCAGTACTTC. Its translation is CASSSSGTGIEQYF.

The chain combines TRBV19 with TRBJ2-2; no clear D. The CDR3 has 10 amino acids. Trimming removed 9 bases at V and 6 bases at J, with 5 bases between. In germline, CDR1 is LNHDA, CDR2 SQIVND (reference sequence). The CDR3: CASGAGELFF. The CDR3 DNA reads TGTGCCAGCGGAGCCGGGGAGCTGTTTTTT.

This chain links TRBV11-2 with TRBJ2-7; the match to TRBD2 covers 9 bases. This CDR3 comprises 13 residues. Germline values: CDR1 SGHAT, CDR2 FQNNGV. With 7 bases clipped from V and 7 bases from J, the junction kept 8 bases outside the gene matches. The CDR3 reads CASNAGGPGEQYF. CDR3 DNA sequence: TGTGCCAGCAATGCGGGAGGGCCGGGTGAGCAGTACTTC.

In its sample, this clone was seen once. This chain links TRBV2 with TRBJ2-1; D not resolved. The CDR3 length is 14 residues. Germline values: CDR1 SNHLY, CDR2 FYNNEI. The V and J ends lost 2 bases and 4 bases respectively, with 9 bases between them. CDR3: CASSENGQYNEQFF. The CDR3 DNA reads TGTGCCAGCAGTGAAAATGGGCAGTACAATGAGCAGTTCTTC.